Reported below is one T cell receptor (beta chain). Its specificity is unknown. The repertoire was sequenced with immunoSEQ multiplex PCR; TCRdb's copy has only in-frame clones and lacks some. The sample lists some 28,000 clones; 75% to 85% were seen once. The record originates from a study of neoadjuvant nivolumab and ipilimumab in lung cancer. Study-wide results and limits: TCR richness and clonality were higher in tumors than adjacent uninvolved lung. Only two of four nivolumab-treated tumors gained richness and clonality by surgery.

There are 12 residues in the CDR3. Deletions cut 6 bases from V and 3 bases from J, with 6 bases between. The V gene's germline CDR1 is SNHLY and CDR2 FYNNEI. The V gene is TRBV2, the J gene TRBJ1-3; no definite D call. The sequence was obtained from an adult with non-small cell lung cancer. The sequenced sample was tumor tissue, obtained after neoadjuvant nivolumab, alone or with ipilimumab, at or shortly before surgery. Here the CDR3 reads CASSGLGNTIYF. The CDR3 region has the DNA TGTGCCAGCAGCGGACTTGGAAACACCATATATTTT.